This T cell receptor (beta chain) was obtained from a study of blood T cell repertoires in COVID-19. Study information: Spain, Italy and the United States supplied samples that represented acute and convalescent COVID-19.

This clone was seen a single time. The CDR3 spans 12 residues. V was shortened by 6 bases and J by 3 bases, with 8 bases between the two germline ends. Germline-derived CDR1 and CDR2 are SNHLY and FYNNEI. The table came from immunoSEQ multiplex PCR; TCRdb's copy has only in-frame clones and leaves some out. Of approximately 290,000 clones listed, 70% to 90% are singletons. Recruitment covered 20 to 25 US areas and drew participants whose ages spanned about 18 to 100 years. Cohorts were assigned according to the clinical history that participants reported. Among Cohort 3 donors, those recovered had two negative PCRs, clearance, or symptom resolution.

The sample was PBMCs or T cells enriched from blood (not recorded which). This TCR was recovered from a woman aged 25 to 39 who had recovered from COVID-19. The rearrangement links TRBV2 to TRBJ2-5, with no clear D. For the CDR3, the DNA is TGTGCCAGCAGGCTTACAGAAGAGACCCAGTACTTC. Residues: CASRLTEETQYF. Drawing the rest from reference TRBV2 and TRBJ2-5, the complete variable domain is EPEVTQTPSHQVTQMGQEVILRCVPISNHLYFYWYRQILGQKVEFLVSFYNNEISEKSEIFDDQFSVERPDGSNFTLKIRSTKLEDSAMYFCASRLTEETQYFGPGTRLLVL.